The rows below give T cell receptor beta chains drawn from one sample of a study of beta chain features in type 1 diabetes. Measured with immunoSEQ multiplex PCR; TCRdb has only the in-frame clones, and not every one. The sample gives about 40,000 clones, around 48% of which show up once; 0.72% is in the top ten. The sequenced material came from central memory CD4+ T cells from blood. Source of these receptors: a young woman in good health. The CDR3 runs from the conserved cysteine through the conserved F or W. The D gene is left open where the match is weak. The size field is filled for only some rows; it gives once, few, many or a size class.

clone size,J gene,V gene,D gene,CDR3 protein,CDR3 DNA
.,TRBJ1-5,TRBV27,.,CASSLRRDGNQPQHF,TGTGCCAGCAGTTTAAGGAGGGATGGCAATCAGCCCCAGCATTTT
.,TRBJ2-1,TRBV15,TRBD2,CATSRVASGSNEQFF,TGTGCCACCAGCAGAGTAGCTAGCGGGAGTAATGAGCAGTTCTTC
few,TRBJ1-1,TRBV29-1,TRBD1,CSVVLTGVTEAFF,TGCAGCGTTGTATTGACAGGGGTCACTGAAGCTTTCTTT
few,TRBJ1-6,TRBV5-1,TRBD1,CASSAGQPLSPLHF,TGCGCCAGCAGCGCGGGACAGCCACTATCACCCCTCCACTTT
few,TRBJ2-1,TRBV11-2,TRBD2,CASSWRRLAGLSSYNEQFF,TGTGCCAGCAGCTGGAGGCGTCTAGCGGGATTGAGCTCCTACAATGAGCAGTTCTTC
.,TRBJ1-1,TRBV5-6,.,CASSFCGLGAVCTEAFF,TGTGCCAGCAGCTTTTGTGGACTGGGGGCGGTGTGCACTGAAGCTTTCTTT
.,TRBJ2-5,TRBV10-3,TRBD2,CAISEASGRAPETQYF,TGTGCCATCAGTGAGGCTAGCGGGAGGGCCCCTGAGACCCAGTACTTC
.,TRBJ2-7,TRBV6-5,TRBD2,CASSYLGLADEQYF,TGTGCCAGCAGTTACCTGGGACTAGCGGACGAGCAGTACTTC
.,TRBJ1-1,TRBV14,.,CASSQGMGRWDTEAFF,TGTGCCAGCAGCCAAGGTATGGGGCGGTGGGACACTGAAGCTTTCTTT
.,TRBJ2-3,TRBV11-3,.,CASSRTASTDTQYF,TGTGCCAGCAGCCGGACAGCATCCACAGATACGCAGTATTTT
few,TRBJ2-3,TRBV11-2,TRBD1,CASSLDRVVVDTQYF,TGTGCCAGCAGCCTAGACAGGGTAGTGGTGGATACGCAGTATTTT
.,TRBJ2-1,TRBV7-7,TRBD2,CASSLALLGRDGNEQFF,TGTGCCAGCAGCTTAGCGCTCTTAGGGAGGGACGGAAATGAGCAGTTCTTC
few,TRBJ1-1,TRBV30,.,CAWSEGGLAFF,TGTGCCTGGAGTGAAGGCGGGCTGGCTTTCTTT
.,TRBJ2-3,TRBV14,.,CASSQGFSGSTDTQYF,TGTGCCAGCAGCCAAGGGTTTAGCGGAAGCACAGATACGCAGTATTTT
.,TRBJ1-1,TRBV7-9,.,CATQGRSVNTEAFF,TGTGCCACCCAAGGCAGGTCGGTGAACACTGAAGCTTTCTTT
.,TRBJ1-1,TRBV30,.,CAWSMWGVLMNTEAFF,TGTGCCTGGAGTATGTGGGGAGTTCTCATGAACACTGAAGCTTTCTTT
.,TRBJ1-1,TRBV7-2,.,CASSPPYQGRITEAFF,TGTGCCAGCAGCCCGCCCTACCAGGGAAGAATCACTGAAGCTTTCTTT
few,TRBJ2-7,TRBV5-6,.,CASSFTSSYEQYF,TGTGCCAGCAGCTTTACTAGCAGTTACGAGCAGTACTTC
few,TRBJ2-7,TRBV11-2,TRBD2,CASSVVAGAGYEQYF,TGTGCCAGCAGCGTCGTGGCGGGAGCTGGGTACGAGCAGTACTTC
.,TRBJ1-5,TRBV2,.,CASSGGNQPQHF,TGTGCCAGTTCGGGGGGCAATCAGCCCCAGCATTTT
.,TRBJ2-7,TRBV29-1,.,CSVERDSGEQYF,TGCAGCGTTGAGCGGGACTCTGGCGAGCAGTACTTC
.,TRBJ1-5,TRBV4-1,.,CARGVGRINQPQHF,TGCGCCAGAGGGGTTGGACGGATCAATCAGCCCCAGCATTTT
.,TRBJ2-3,TRBV5-1,TRBD2,CASSPGGPAADTQYF,TGCGCCAGCAGCCCGGGGGGGCCGGCTGCAGATACGCAGTATTTT
few,TRBJ1-3,TRBV30,.,CAWSRGASGNTIYF,TGTGCCTGGAGTCGTGGGGCGTCGGGAAACACCATATATTTT
few,TRBJ2-1,TRBV7-2,.,CASSPTLGQFYNEQFF,TGTGCCAGCAGCCCCACCCTGGGGCAATTCTACAATGAGCAGTTCTTC
.,TRBJ1-2,TRBV5-6,.,CASSLIRLIYGYTF,TGTGCCAGCAGCTTGATTCGACTGATCTATGGCTACACCTTC
.,TRBJ1-1,TRBV6-4,.,CASRVGGAGTEAFF,TGTGCCAGCCGCGTGGGGGGAGCGGGCACTGAAGCTTTCTTT
.,TRBJ1-5,TRBV7-9,TRBD1,CASSLVAGGWNQPQHF,TGTGCCAGCAGCTTAGTGGCAGGGGGCTGGAATCAGCCCCAGCATTTT
.,TRBJ2-1,TRBV9,.,CASTVASGNEQFF,TGTGCCAGCACAGTAGCTAGTGGCAATGAGCAGTTCTTC
few,TRBJ2-7,TRBV7-9,.,CASSSLSRTEKPYEQYF,TGTGCCAGCAGCTCACTCTCCCGGACAGAAAAACCCTACGAGCAGTACTTC
once,TRBJ2-3,TRBV6-1,.,CASSEGQGPDTQYF,TGTGCCAGCAGTGAAGGTCAGGGGCCAGATACGCAGTATTTT
few,TRBJ1-1,TRBV12-5,.,CASGLDGRTEAFF,TGTGCTAGTGGTTTGGACGGGAGAACTGAAGCTTTCTTT
once,TRBJ2-1,TRBV5-4,TRBD2,CASSLVASGGNNEQFF,TGTGCCAGCAGCTTGGTGGCTAGCGGGGGGAACAATGAGCAGTTCTTC
few,TRBJ1-1,TRBV7-9,.,CASSLGGQRTEAFF,TGTGCCAGCAGCTTAGGCGGACAGCGGACTGAAGCTTTCTTT
.,TRBJ2-1,TRBV19,TRBD2,CASKRTLSSAGANSYNEQFF,TGTGCCAGTAAAAGGACCCTGTCTTCAGCGGGGGCCAACTCCTACAATGAGCAGTTCTTC
.,TRBJ1-1,TRBV19,.,CASSRTEGHITGLNTEAFF,TGTGCCAGTAGTAGAACGGAAGGACACATAACTGGCTTGAACACTGAAGCTTTCTTT
.,TRBJ2-1,TRBV28,.,CASSSPGQNEQFF,TGTGCCAGCAGTTCCCCTGGACAGAATGAGCAGTTCTTC
few,TRBJ2-1,TRBV5-1,.,CASSFVSSPNNEQFF,TGCGCCAGCAGCTTTGTTTCTAGTCCGAACAATGAGCAGTTCTTC
.,TRBJ2-1,TRBV11-2,TRBD2,CASSDTSGVYNEQFF,TGTGCCAGCAGCGATACTAGCGGGGTTTACAATGAGCAGTTCTTC
.,TRBJ2-1,TRBV19,TRBD2,CASSELAGGYNEQFF,TGTGCCAGTAGTGAACTAGCGGGGGGTTACAATGAGCAGTTCTTC
few,TRBJ2-2,TRBV5-6,.,CASSPGWGATGELFF,TGTGCCAGCAGCCCTGGGTGGGGAGCAACCGGGGAGCTGTTTTTT
.,TRBJ1-1,TRBV5-6,TRBD1,CASSFGTGAGTEAFF,TGTGCCAGCAGCTTTGGGACAGGGGCTGGCACTGAAGCTTTCTTT
.,TRBJ1-2,TRBV28,TRBD1,CASRLEGAGYGYTF,TGTGCCAGCAGACTAGAGGGGGCAGGCTATGGCTACACCTTC
.,TRBJ1-1,TRBV2,.,CASSALISGTEAFF,TGTGCCAGCAGTGCACTAATATCGGGCACTGAAGCTTTCTTT
few,TRBJ1-5,TRBV25-1,.,CASSGGGVSQPQHF,TGTGCCAGCAGTGGGGGAGGGGTCAGCCAGCCCCAGCATTTT
few,TRBJ2-7,TRBV20-1,.,CSPRNGNEQYF,TGCAGCCCGCGAAACGGGAACGAGCAGTACTTC
.,TRBJ2-7,TRBV28,TRBD1,CASSNLRTGWEQYF,TGTGCCAGCAGCAATCTTCGGACAGGTTGGGAGCAGTACTTC
.,TRBJ2-7,TRBV30,.,CAWSVLETSPEQYF,TGTGCCTGGAGTGTTTTGGAGACTTCACCCGAGCAGTACTTC
.,TRBJ1-2,TRBV27,TRBD1,CASSAQGASYGYTF,TGTGCCAGCAGTGCACAGGGGGCGAGCTATGGCTACACCTTC
.,TRBJ1-1,TRBV25-1,.,CASSEIAGMNTEAFF,TGTGCCAGCAGTGAGATAGCAGGGATGAACACTGAAGCTTTCTTT
once,TRBJ2-7,TRBV11-2,.,CASSPRGLNYEQYF,TGTGCCAGCAGCCCAAGAGGACTCAACTACGAGCAGTACTTC
.,TRBJ1-1,TRBV2,.,CASSEAAGTEAFF,TGTGCCAGCAGTGAAGCGGCGGGGACTGAAGCTTTCTTT
few,TRBJ1-4,TRBV14,.,CASSFKTGRNEKLFF,TGTGCCAGCAGCTTCAAGACAGGACGAAATGAAAAACTGTTTTTT
.,TRBJ2-3,TRBV12-5,.,CASGSTENVADTQYF,TGTGCTAGTGGCAGTACAGAGAACGTTGCAGATACGCAGTATTTT